The 31 T cell receptor beta chains presented below share a single source sample, sequenced in a study of PD-1 blockade in classical Hodgkin lymphoma. Time point described: cycle 4 day 1 (C4D1), after about 6 weeks of nivolumab. Brentuximab vedotin exposure varied, and every patient relapsed after autologous stem cell transplantation. Researchers used magnetic negative selection to pull out pure CD4+ T cells from thawed PBMCs. The protocol was immunoSEQ multiplex PCR, while the TCRdb copy is restricted to in-frame clones and leaves out a portion. This table has 25,000 to 35,000 clones, about 88% appearing once. The sequencing here drew on CD4+ T cells from blood, taken before the fourth cycle of nivolumab. The receptors were gathered from a human donor with classical Hodgkin lymphoma.

This chain uses TRBV4-1 with TRBJ2-7; 7 bases match TRBD1. This CDR3 region has 19 residues. Losses at the gene ends were 0 bases for V and 2 bases for J; bases not matched to a gene: 16. Per the germline V gene, CDR1 is MGHRA and CDR2 is YSYEKL. The CDR3 spells CASSQDLGQSSRGTYEQYF. CDR3 coding DNA: TGCGCCAGCAGCCAAGATCTGGGACAGAGTTCAAGGGGCACCTACGAGCAGTACTTC.

The V gene is TRBV20-1, the J gene TRBJ2-3; tentatively, D is TRBD1 (6 bases). Germline assignment: CDR1 DFQATT and CDR2 SNEGSKA (reference sequence). This CDR3 comprises 11 residues. Trimming left V 1 base short and J 11 bases short, with 10 bases between. The CDR3: CSARGDTGQYF. The CDR3 bases are TGCAGTGCTAGAGGGGACACCGGGCAGTATTTT.

The gene calls are TRBV6-6 and TRBJ2-1; TRBD2 agrees at 13 bases. Germline assignment: CDR1 MNHNY and CDR2 SVGAGI (reference sequence). The CDR3 runs to 15 residues. Trimming took 7 bases from V and 15 from J; bases not matched to a gene: 15. The CDR3 DNA is TGTGCCAGCACTCAAACTAGCGGGGGGGCTCGGGCCCTGTTCTTC. Translating gives CASTQTSGGARALFF.

The chain uses TRBV7-9 and TRBJ1-5; perhaps TRBD1 as D (6 bases). Germline CDR1 reads SEHNR; CDR2 reads FQNEAQ (reference sequence). Trimming left V 1 base short and J 3 bases short, with 16 bases between. The CDR3 is made up of 17 amino acids. The CDR3 sequence is CASSLVGPTGFNQPQHF. The CDR3 DNA sequence: TGTGCCAGCAGCTTAGTGGGGCCCACAGGGTTCAATCAGCCCCAGCATTTT. The variable domain in full, with the rest retrieved from reference TRBV7-9 and TRBJ1-5, is DTGVSQNPRHKITKRGQNVTFRCDPISEHNRLYWYRQTLGQGPEFLTYFQNEAQLEKSRLLSDRFSAERPKGSFSTLEIQRTEQGDSAMYLCASSLVGPTGFNQPQHFGDGTRLSIL.

CDR3 region: CASSNDYGTVTDTQYF. The DNA for the CDR3 is TGTGCCAGCTCCAACGACTATGGGACCGTCACAGATACGCAGTATTTT. V is TRBV9 and J is TRBJ2-3; D is possibly TRBD1 or TRBD2 (5 bases each). The CDR3 extends over 16 amino acids. Germline V gene lookup returns CDR1 SGDLS and CDR2 YYNGEE. Trimming cost V 7 bases and J 2 bases, with 20 bases left between them.

This chain uses TRBV19 with TRBJ2-1; D is uncertain. The V end was cut by 0 bases, the J end by 5 bases, with 14 bases between. Looked up from germline, CDR1 is LNHDA and CDR2 is SQIVND (reference sequence). This CDR3 is built from 16 residues. CDR3 DNA sequence: TGTGCCAGTAGTATAGACGCTAGAGGTGGGGACAATGAGCAGTTCTTC. Translating gives CASSIDARGGDNEQFF.

The gene calls are TRBV5-6 and TRBJ2-7; D is possibly TRBD1 or TRBD2 (5 bases each). Germline V gives CDR1 SGHDT, CDR2 YYEEEE. The V and J ends lost 4 bases and 6 bases respectively, with 14 bases between them. The CDR3 length is 13 residues. CDR3 in DNA: TGTGCCAGCAGCGTCCGGGGCCCTGCCGAGCAGTACTTC. Protein sequence: CASSVRGPAEQYF.

The rearrangement joins TRBV4-2 to TRBJ1-1, with D hard to call. The CDR3 extends over 16 amino acids. V dropped 0 bases and J dropped 0 bases, with 11 bases sitting between them. Germline V gene lookup returns CDR1 LGHNA and CDR2 YNFKEQ. CDR3 loop: CASSQDWVFMNTEAFF. DNA of the CDR3: TGTGCCAGCAGCCAAGATTGGGTGTTCATGAACACTGAAGCTTTCTTT.

This clone was seen once. This chain joins TRBV9 and TRBJ2-2, with 13 bases identical to TRBD2. Per the germline V gene, CDR1 is SGDLS and CDR2 is YYNGEE. The CDR3 contains 16 residues. V trimming: 2 bases; J trimming: 6 bases; junction bases outside the gene matches: 4. The DNA of the CDR3 is TGTGCCAGCAGCGTCGGACTAGCGGGAGTCTCCGGGGAGCTGTTTTTT. Amino acid sequence: CASSVGLAGVSGELFF. Together with reference TRBV9 and TRBJ2-2, the CDR3 gives the full variable domain: DSGVTQTPKHLITATGQRVTLRCSPRSGDLSVYWYQQSLDQGLQFLIQYYNGEERAKGNILERFSAQQFPDLHSELNLSSLELGDSALYFCASSVGLAGVSGELFFGEGSRLTVL.

V usage is TRBV6-5 and J usage is TRBJ2-1, with D possibly being TRBD1 (5 bases). The germline V gene encodes CDR1 MNHEY and CDR2 SVGAGI. The CDR3 is 14 amino acids. Trimming left V 4 bases short and J 8 bases short, with 15 bases between. The CDR3 loop is CASSSSGRVHEQFF. The CDR3 DNA sequence: TGTGCCAGCAGTTCCTCCGGCAGGGTCCATGAGCAGTTCTTC.

The rearrangement links TRBV2 to TRBJ2-3, with no clear D. V lost 1 base and J lost 1, with 9 bases in between. CDR3 length: 15 amino acids. Per the germline V gene, CDR1 is SNHLY and CDR2 is FYNNEI. The CDR3 spells CASSEGWLGTDTQYF. CDR3 nucleotide sequence: TGTGCCAGCAGTGAAGGGTGGCTGGGCACAGATACGCAGTATTTT.

The genes are TRBV6-1 and TRBJ1-1; the D is unclear. The CDR3 runs 11 residues. Trimming cost V 10 bases and J 2 bases, with 8 bases left between them. Per the germline V gene, CDR1 is MNHNS and CDR2 is SASEGT. CDR3 amino acids: CATFTNTEAFF. In nucleotides, the CDR3 is TGTGCCACCTTCACTAACACTGAAGCTTTCTTT.

The chain combines TRBV28 with TRBJ2-7; D is ambiguous. Deletions cut 1 base from V and 4 bases from J, with 14 bases between. The CDR3 has 15 amino acids. The V gene's germline CDR1 is MDHEN and CDR2 SYDVKM. This CDR3 is CASSLSAFERYEQYF. The CDR3 DNA sequence: TGTGCCAGCAGTTTATCGGCATTTGAAAGATACGAGCAGTACTTC.

This sequence joins TRBV28 and TRBJ1-2, with D tentatively TRBD1 (5 bases). This CDR3 comprises 14 residues. Germline V gene lookup returns CDR1 MDHEN and CDR2 SYDVKM. V was trimmed by 6 bases and J by 3 bases, leaving 14 bases between them. The CDR3 coding sequence is TGTGCCAGCAGGGTTGGTGGGGCAGACTATGGCTACACCTTC. This translates into CASRVGGADYGYTF.

The chain combines TRBV28 with TRBJ2-5, with 9 bases fitting TRBD1. This CDR3 contains 16 residues. Germline V CDR1 and CDR2: MDHEN, SYDVKM. The V and J ends lost 3 bases and 2 bases, in that order; junction bases with no gene match: 7. The CDR3 here is CASSFLGTGSQETQYF. CDR3 DNA: TGTGCCAGCAGTTTCCTCGGGACAGGGTCACAAGAGACCCAGTACTTC.

V and J are TRBV4-1 and TRBJ2-1; D uncertain. Looked up from germline, CDR1 is MGHRA and CDR2 is YSYEKL. V lost 1 base and J lost 8, with 18 bases in between. This CDR3 has 16 amino acids. CDR3 DNA: TGCGCCAGCAGCCAAGTCGACTCCCCTTTATTTGATGAGCAGTTCTTC. It encodes CASSQVDSPLFDEQFF.

The chain recombines TRBV27 with TRBJ1-5; the D gene is possibly TRBD1 (5 bases). This CDR3 region has 15 residues. In germline, CDR1 is MNHEY, CDR2 SMNVEV (reference sequence). V was pared by 0 bases and J by 4 bases, with 10 bases between. The CDR3 coding sequence is TGTGCCAGCAGTTTATCGGTGGGGGGAAATCAGCCCCAGCATTTT. It is translated as CASSLSVGGNQPQHF.

The chain joins TRBV7-8 to TRBJ1-6; the match to TRBD1 covers 10 bases. Germline V gene data show CDR1 as SGHVS and CDR2 as FQNEAQ. This CDR3 has 15 residues. With V trimmed by 4 bases and J by 10 bases, 7 bases remained unmatched. CDR3 in DNA: TGTGCCAGCAGCTCTCAGGGACAGGGGTGGTCACCCCTCCACTTT. The encoded protein is CASSSQGQGWSPLHF.

CDR3: CASSENDIYTGELFF. CDR3 coding DNA: TGTGCCAGCAGTGAAAACGACATTTACACCGGGGAGCTGTTTTTT. The chain joins TRBV2 to TRBJ2-2; no definite D call. Germline V CDR1 and CDR2: SNHLY, FYNNEI. CDR3 length: 15 amino acids. V was shortened by 2 bases and J by 3 bases, with 10 bases between the two germline ends.

The gene calls are TRBV2 and TRBJ1-1, with D hard to call. V lost 5 bases and J lost 1, with 8 bases in between. This CDR3 spans 13 amino acids. CDR1 is SNHLY, CDR2 FYNNEI, per germline. The CDR3 DNA follows: TGTGCCAGCAGTTTGCATACGAACACTGAAGCTTTCTTT. This encodes CASSLHTNTEAFF.

The rearrangement joins TRBV28 to TRBJ1-1, with TRBD1 matching 10 bases. CDR3 length equals 18 residues. The V segment lost 5 bases and the J segment 6 bases; nucleotides outside the gene matches: 18. Germline V gene lookup returns CDR1 MDHEN and CDR2 SYDVKM. CDR3 sequence reads: CASSPLRDRGSVRPEAFF. DNA of the CDR3: TGTGCCAGCAGTCCTCTCCGGGACAGGGGTTCCGTTCGGCCTGAAGCTTTCTTT. Variable domain in full (rest from reference TRBV28 and TRBJ1-1): DVKVTQSSRYLVKRTGEKVFLECVQDMDHENMFWYRQDPGLGLRLIYFSYDVKMKEKGDIPEGYSVSREKKERFSLILESASTNQTSMYLCASSPLRDRGSVRPEAFFGQGTRLTVV.

The chain employs TRBV28 and TRBJ2-7; D may be TRBD1 or TRBD2 (5 bases each). The CDR3 extends over 15 amino acids. V lost 5 bases and J lost 5, with 19 bases in between. Per the germline V gene, CDR1 is MDHEN and CDR2 is SYDVKM. The CDR3 is CASSVGRILGDEQYF. The CDR3 nucleotides are TGTGCCAGCAGTGTGGGACGGATCCTTGGCGACGAGCAGTACTTC.

In its sample, this clone was seen once. This chain joins TRBV15 and TRBJ1-2; possible D gene TRBD1, 5 bases. The V gene's germline CDR1 is LNHNV and CDR2 YYDKDF (reference sequence). The CDR3 runs to 15 residues. The V end was cut by 0 bases, the J end by 5 bases, with 13 bases between. The CDR3 region is CATSREAGIGYGYTF. CDR3 DNA sequence: TGTGCCACCAGCAGAGAGGCAGGGATTGGGTATGGCTACACCTTC.

The rearrangement links TRBV28 to TRBJ1-5; a weak D match, TRBD1 (5 bases). The V gene's germline CDR1 is MDHEN and CDR2 SYDVKM. V lost 8 bases and J lost 4, with 9 bases in between. This CDR3 contains 12 residues. The CDR3 loop reads CASQGWNQPQHF. The DNA for the CDR3 is TGTGCCAGCCAGGGTTGGAATCAGCCCCAGCATTTT.

The rearrangement links TRBV6-1 to TRBJ2-7; TRBD1 might be the D (5 bases). V was cut by 4 bases and J by 0 bases, with 10 bases left in between. The CDR3 covers 14 residues. The V gene's germline CDR1 is MNHNS and CDR2 SASEGT. The CDR3, as DNA: TGTGCCAGCAGTGGCGGACACGTCTCCTACGAGCAGTACTTC. This encodes CASSGGHVSYEQYF.

V and J are TRBV27 and TRBJ2-2; no clear D. Germline V gives CDR1 MNHEY, CDR2 SMNVEV (reference sequence). Trimming took 4 bases from V and 7 from J, leaving 4 bases between them. The CDR3 consists of 11 residues. The CDR3: CASSSFGELFF. CDR3 DNA: TGTGCCAGCAGTTCGTTCGGGGAGCTGTTTTTT.

The rearrangement links TRBV7-9 to TRBJ2-1; TRBD2 aligns across 11 bases. Trimming took 2 bases from V and 7 from J; bases not matched to a gene: 7. This CDR3 spans 16 amino acids. Per the germline V gene, CDR1 is SEHNR and CDR2 is FQNEAQ (reference sequence). The CDR3 protein is CASSLLAGGPRNEQFF. The CDR3 region has the DNA TGTGCCAGCAGCTTACTAGCGGGAGGCCCTAGGAATGAGCAGTTCTTC.

This clone was seen only a few times. V usage is TRBV6-5 and J usage is TRBJ2-7; D gene uncertain. The CDR3 length is 11 residues. Germline V gene sequence: CDR1 MNHEY, CDR2 SVGAGI. Trimming took off 7 bases at V and 7 bases at J, with 11 bases between the two ends. This chain's CDR3 is CASTNVGEQYF. The CDR3, as DNA: TGTGCCAGCACCAATGTAGGGGAGCAGTACTTC.

In its sample, this clone was seen a few times. The chain links TRBV6-1 to TRBJ1-5; tentatively, D is TRBD1 (6 bases). This CDR3 spans 14 amino acids. Looked up from germline, CDR1 is MNHNS and CDR2 is SASEGT. With 7 bases removed from V and 2 bases from J, the gap between germline ends came to 12 bases. The CDR3 loop reads CASTLTGRNQPQHF. The CDR3 DNA follows: TGTGCCAGCACCCTGACAGGACGCAATCAGCCCCAGCATTTT.

This rearrangement joins TRBV6-1 to TRBJ2-4; D is unclear. The CDR3 loop spans 16 amino acids. Germline loops: CDR1 MNHNS, CDR2 SASEGT. Trimming took 2 bases from V and 0 from J, leaving 11 bases between them. In nucleotides, the CDR3 is TGTGCCAGCAGTGAAAAGGGATTTCTAGCCAAAAACATTCAGTACTTC. It translates to CASSEKGFLAKNIQYF.

The chain is built from TRBV18 and TRBJ2-1; 10 bases agree with TRBD2. This CDR3 is 17 amino acids long. With 2 bases clipped from V and 0 bases from J, the junction kept 4 bases outside the gene matches. From germline, CDR1 is KGHSH and CDR2 LQKENI. CDR3 nucleotides: TGTGCCAGCTCACCAAGGCCTAGCGGGAGCTCCTACAATGAGCAGTTCTTC. Its translation: CASSPRPSGSSYNEQFF.